This entry features one T cell receptor beta chain sequence. Random-hexamer reverse transcription was applied to roughly 0.5 to 1 ug RNA. Coverage of TCR beta CDR3 amplification by immunoSEQ multiplex PCR extended to 54 Vbeta and 13 Jbeta. TCRdb called the immunoSEQ multiplex PCR reads again in MiXCR, with one record for every CDR3 protein. The sample shows 130,000 or so distinct CDR3 sequences, approximately 94% of them seen only once. The sample is drawn from a study of CD8 T cells in Susac syndrome. The sequenced target, TCR beta, came from blood CD8+ and CD4+ T cells. Healthy donors, matched for age and sex, constituted the control group. Negative isolation yielded CD4+ and CD8+ T cells, and FACS enriched TEMRA cells. The sequenced material came from CD4+ T cells from PBMCs. The clonotype was recovered from a human donor in good health.

The CDR3 nucleotides are TGTGCCAGCAGTTCCAGGGGGCGGGCTAATGAAAAACTGTTTTTT. Its protein is CASSSRGRANEKLFF. This chain uses TRBV27 with TRBJ1-4; TRBD1 aligns across 8 bases. Per germline, CDR1 MNHEY and CDR2 SMNVEV (reference sequence). The V segment lost 4 bases and the J segment 3 bases; nucleotides outside the gene matches: 4. This CDR3 spans 15 amino acids.